The 26 T cell receptor beta chains below come from one sample, sequenced in a study of blood T cell repertoires in COVID-19. TCRdb's copy holds only in-frame clones and misses some; the assay was immunoSEQ multiplex PCR. The sample yields 150,000 or so clones, about 87% seen once. The sequenced sample was peripheral blood. The receptors here all came from a man at least 80 years old with acute or convalescent COVID-19.

The V call is TRBV3-1 (or the pseudogene TRBV3-2), the J call TRBJ2-7; 7 nucleotides line up with TRBD1. The CDR3 totals 15 residues. The V and J ends lost 3 bases and 4 bases, in that order; junction bases with no gene match: 9. Germline V gene lookup returns CDR1 LGHDT and CDR2 YNNKEL (reference sequence). The CDR3 bases are TGTGCCAGCAGCCATACCGGGACAGAGAGATACGAGCAGTACTTC. It is translated as CASSHTGTERYEQYF.

The chain combines TRBV12-5 with TRBJ2-3; 9 bases agree with TRBD1. The junction had 12 bases not matched to a gene; V was cut back by 7 bases and J by 4 bases. The CDR3 spans 16 residues. Germline CDR1 reads LGHNT; CDR2 reads FRNRAP. The CDR3 sequence is CASAPGTGKRADTQYF. CDR3 sequence (DNA): TGTGCTAGTGCCCCCGGGACAGGGAAGAGAGCAGATACGCAGTATTTT.

The chain links TRBV6-5 to TRBJ1-1, with TRBD1 matching over 7 bases. The CDR3 extends over 14 amino acids. The V gene end was trimmed by 7 bases and the J gene end by 1 base; junction bases not matched to a gene: 6. Looked up from germline, CDR1 is MNHEY and CDR2 is SVGAGI. The CDR3 nucleotides read TGTGCCAGCACCTTGGACAGGTGGAACACTGAAGCTTTCTTT. Amino acids: CASTLDRWNTEAFF.

The sample holds one count of this clone. CDR3 nucleotide sequence: TGTGCCAGTAGCATATTAGGAGGTTCGGGCATTCAGTACTTC. Protein product: CASSILGGSGIQYF. This chain joins TRBV19 and TRBJ2-4; maybe TRBD2 (5 bases). V was clipped by 6 bases and J by 9 bases, with 18 bases between them. The CDR3 contains 14 residues. The germline V gene has CDR1 LNHDA and CDR2 SQIVND (reference sequence).

The chain employs TRBV11-3 and TRBJ2-1; 7 positions agree with TRBD2. The CDR3 runs to 15 residues. V lost 2 bases to trimming and J lost 5 bases; unmatched junction nucleotides: 6. Germline assignment: CDR1 SGHNT and CDR2 YENEEA. CDR3 sequence reads: CASSLSGGLDNEQFF. CDR3 DNA: TGTGCCAGCAGCTTATCGGGGGGACTTGACAATGAGCAGTTCTTC.

This clone was recorded once. This chain joins TRBV5-1 and TRBJ2-1, with 7 bases lining up with TRBD1. Trimming cost V 1 base and J 8 bases; bases outside gene matches: 9. Germline V gene lookup returns CDR1 SGHRS and CDR2 YFSETQ. The CDR3 is 15 residues long. This CDR3 reads CASSLTGARGDEQFF. In nucleotides, the CDR3 is TGCGCCAGCAGCTTGACAGGGGCCCGCGGCGATGAGCAGTTCTTC.

The CDR3 region is CASSSIRGSEQYF. DNA for the CDR3: TGTGCCAGCTCATCGATCAGGGGTTCGGAGCAGTACTTC. The V call is TRBV18, the J call TRBJ2-7, with D possibly matching TRBD1 (6 bases). V dropped 5 bases and J dropped 7 bases, with 15 bases sitting between them. The V gene's germline CDR1 is KGHSH and CDR2 LQKENI. The CDR3 extends over 13 amino acids. The complete variable domain, with remaining parts taken from reference TRBV18 and TRBJ2-7, reads NAGVMQNPRHLVRRRGQEARLRCSPMKGHSHVYWYRQLPEEGLKFMVYLQKENIIDESGMPKERFSAEFPKEGPSILRIQQVVRGDSAAYFCASSSIRGSEQYFGPGTRLTVT.

The J gene is TRBJ2-5, the V gene TRBV3-1 (or the pseudogene TRBV3-2); 8 bases line up with TRBD2. The J segment lost 4 bases and the V segment lost 2 bases, leaving 6 bases of the junction unmatched. There are 15 residues in the CDR3. Germline V gene data show CDR1 as LGHDT and CDR2 as YNNKEL (reference sequence). CDR3 bases: TGTGCCAGCAGCCAACTAAGCGGGAGCTCAGAGACCCAGTACTTC. It specifies CASSQLSGSSETQYF.

The chain is built from TRBV5-1 and TRBJ2-7, with D possibly TRBD1 on 6 matching bases. The CDR3 is made up of 15 amino acids. Looked up from germline, CDR1 is SGHRS and CDR2 is YFSETQ. With 0 bases removed from V and 5 bases from J, the gap between germline ends came to 15 bases. The CDR3 nucleotides are TGCGCCAGCAGCTTGGGGGGGCCACAGGCCAACGAGCAGTACTTC. Protein: CASSLGGPQANEQYF.

V is TRBV5-4 and J is TRBJ1-4; no clear D. V was cut by 5 bases and J by 1 base, with 9 bases left in between. The V gene's germline CDR1 is SGHNT and CDR2 YYREEE (reference sequence). The CDR3 is 14 amino acids. CDR3: CASSLSRTNEKLFF. The CDR3 DNA sequence: TGTGCCAGCAGTCTCTCTCGAACTAATGAAAAACTGTTTTTT.

This chain connects TRBV5-4 to TRBJ1-2; no reliable D call. CDR3 length equals 17 residues. V was clipped by 4 bases and J by 8 bases, with 27 bases between them. Germline V gene data show CDR1 as SGHNT and CDR2 as YYREEE (reference sequence). The CDR3 DNA reads as TGTGCCAGCAGCCTGCCAACGGCCCTACAAGCAGCGAAAGGCTACACCTTC. It yields the protein CASSLPTALQAAKGYTF.

The genes are TRBV20-1 and TRBJ1-2, with D perhaps matching TRBD1 (5 bases). Germline V lookup: CDR1 DFQATT, CDR2 SNEGSKA (reference sequence). This CDR3 spans 15 amino acids. Trimming pared 3 bases from V and 7 bases from J, leaving 21 bases between. The CDR3 is CSASVIGGIGAGYTF. CDR3 bases: TGCAGTGCTAGTGTTATCGGGGGAATTGGCGCTGGCTACACCTTC.

The rearrangement joins TRBV3-1 (or the pseudogene TRBV3-2) to TRBJ1-6; 7 bases line up with TRBD1. Germline V lookup: CDR1 LGHDT, CDR2 YNNKEL (reference sequence). This CDR3 is 15 amino acids long. The V segment lost 6 bases and the J segment 6 bases; nucleotides outside the gene matches: 8. The CDR3 loop is CASRDSGTANSPLHF. CDR3 bases: TGTGCCAGCAGAGATTCCGGGACAGCTAATTCACCCCTCCACTTT.

This sequence joins TRBV2 and TRBJ1-5, with D maybe TRBD1 (5 bases). Per germline, CDR1 SNHLY and CDR2 FYNNEI. Trimming removed 4 bases from V and 5 bases from J, with 12 bases in between. The CDR3 is 14 residues long. The CDR3 region has the DNA TGTGCCAGCAGTGGCGGGGACGTCGATCAGCCCCAGCATTTT. Translation: CASSGGDVDQPQHF.

The V gene is TRBV12-3 or TRBV12-4, the J gene TRBJ2-5; possible D gene TRBD2, 6 bases. Trimming pared 1 base from V and 7 bases from J, leaving 10 bases between. There are 13 residues in the CDR3. In DNA, the CDR3 is TGTGCCAGCAGTTTAGGGCAGGGAGGGACCCAGTACTTC. Translation gives CASSLGQGGTQYF.

This chain joins TRBV18 and TRBJ1-4; 7 positions agree with TRBD1. The CDR3 consists of 15 residues. Unmatched junction bases numbered 5, after V lost 0 bases and J lost 7 bases. CDR1 is KGHSH, CDR2 LQKENI, per germline. The CDR3 reads CASSPPLRTGEKLFF. CDR3 sequence (DNA): TGTGCCAGCTCACCACCCTTAAGGACAGGTGAAAAACTGTTTTTT.

The chain carries TRBV2 and TRBJ2-3; 9 nucleotides match TRBD2. The junction had 3 bases not matched to a gene; V was cut back by 7 bases and J by 1 base. CDR3 size: 14 residues. Germline V lookup: CDR1 SNHLY, CDR2 FYNNEI. The CDR3 coding sequence is TGTGCCAGCAAGCGGGGGGCGCGCACAGATACGCAGTATTTT. It codes for CASKRGARTDTQYF.

The chain couples TRBV7-9 to TRBJ2-3, with D perhaps TRBD2 (5 bases). The CDR3 runs 12 residues. The germline gives CDR1 SEHNR, CDR2 FQNEAQ (reference sequence). V lost 11 bases, J lost 6 bases, and 15 bases lay in between. CDR3 sequence reads: CAEDPGVDTQYF. Here the CDR3 DNA reads TGTGCCGAAGACCCCGGGGTGGATACGCAGTATTTT.

In DNA, the CDR3 is TGCGCCAGCAGCTTGGGTGGAGGTCAAGAGACCCAGTACTTC. Translation: CASSLGGGQETQYF. The chain uses TRBV5-1 and TRBJ2-5, with TRBD2 as a possible D gene (5 bases). The germline V gene encodes CDR1 SGHRS and CDR2 YFSETQ. Trimming removed 0 bases from V and 2 bases from J, with 8 bases in between. The CDR3 loop spans 14 amino acids.

This clone has just a few counts. This CDR3 is CASSLTQYPNTGELFF. The CDR3 bases are TGTGCCAGCAGCTTGACACAATATCCGAACACCGGGGAGCTGTTTTTT. The genes are TRBV5-5 and TRBJ2-2; no reliable D call. Germline CDR1 and CDR2: SGHKS and YYEKEE (reference sequence). There are 16 residues in the CDR3. V was shortened by 1 base and J by 0 bases, with 10 bases between the two germline ends.

The chain links TRBV29-1 to TRBJ1-1, with D perhaps matching TRBD1 (5 bases). Trimming took off 2 bases at V and 5 bases at J, with 12 bases between the two ends. Germline-derived CDR1 and CDR2 are SQVTM and ANQGSEA. The CDR3 covers 13 residues. The CDR3: CSVELGRATEAFF. The CDR3 bases are TGCAGCGTTGAACTGGGGCGTGCGACTGAAGCTTTCTTT.

V and J are TRBV11-1 and TRBJ2-7; D is perhaps TRBD2 (5 bases). The CDR3 contains 13 residues. V was clipped by 5 bases and J by 3 bases, with 11 bases between them. Germline lookup yields CDR1 SGHAT and CDR2 FQDESV (reference sequence). In DNA, the CDR3 is TGTGCCAGCAGCCAAGACTACATCTACGAGCAGTACTTC. Its translation: CASSQDYIYEQYF.

Written as DNA, the CDR3 is TGTGCCAGCAGTGAAGCAGCCGCTGGGGCCAACGTCCTGACTTTC. It translates to CASSEAAAGANVLTF. The chain has TRBV6-1 and TRBJ2-6, with D unresolved. This CDR3 has 15 amino acids. From germline, CDR1 is MNHNS and CDR2 SASEGT. The V end lost 0 bases, the J end lost 2 bases, and 5 bases lay between the germline ends.

The chain is built from TRBV7-2 and TRBJ1-1, with TRBD1 as a possible D gene (5 bases). The germline CDR1 and CDR2 sequences are SGHTA and FQGNSA. With 1 base removed from V and 3 bases from J, the gap between germline ends came to 15 bases. The CDR3 sequence is 16 residues long. The CDR3 DNA reads TGTGCCAGCAGCTTAGACGGGGGATCGGCGTACACTGAAGCTTTCTTT. It translates to CASSLDGGSAYTEAFF.

V gene TRBV5-4 combines with J gene TRBJ1-1, with D possibly TRBD1 on 5 matching bases. Trimming removed 2 bases at V and 0 bases at J, with 11 bases between. CDR3 size: 15 residues. Germline loops: CDR1 SGHNT, CDR2 YYREEE (reference sequence). The CDR3 sequence: CASSLQQAVNTEAFF. DNA for the CDR3: TGTGCCAGCAGCTTACAACAGGCGGTGAACACTGAAGCTTTCTTT. The complete variable domain, with remaining parts taken from reference TRBV5-4 and TRBJ1-1, reads ETGVTQSPTHLIKTRGQQVTLRCSSQSGHNTVSWYQQALGQGPQFIFQYYREEENGRGNFPPRFSGLQFPNYSSELNVNALELDDSALYLCASSLQQAVNTEAFFGQGTRLTVV.

This clone was recorded a few times. J is TRBJ1-6 and V is TRBV30, with D possibly being TRBD1 (6 bases). The CDR3 contains 14 residues. With 6 bases removed from V and 8 bases from J, the gap between germline ends came to 17 bases. The germline V gene has CDR1 GTSNPN and CDR2 SVGIG (reference sequence). The CDR3 region has the DNA TGTGCCTGCAACAGGGTCTCGGTGGATTCACCCCTCCACTTT. This gives the protein CACNRVSVDSPLHF.